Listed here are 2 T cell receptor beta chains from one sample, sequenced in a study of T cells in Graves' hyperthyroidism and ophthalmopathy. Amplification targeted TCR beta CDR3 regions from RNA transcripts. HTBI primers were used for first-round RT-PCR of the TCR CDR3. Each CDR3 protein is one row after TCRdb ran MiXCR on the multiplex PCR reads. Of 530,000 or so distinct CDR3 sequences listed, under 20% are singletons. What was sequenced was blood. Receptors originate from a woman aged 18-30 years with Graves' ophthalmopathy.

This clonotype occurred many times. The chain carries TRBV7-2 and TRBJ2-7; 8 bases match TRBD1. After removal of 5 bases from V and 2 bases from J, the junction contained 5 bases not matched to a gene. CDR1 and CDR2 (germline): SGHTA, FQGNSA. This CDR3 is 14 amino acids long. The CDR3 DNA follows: TGTGCCAGCAGCAATCGACAGGGGACCTACGAGCAGTACTTC. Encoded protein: CASSNRQGTYEQYF.

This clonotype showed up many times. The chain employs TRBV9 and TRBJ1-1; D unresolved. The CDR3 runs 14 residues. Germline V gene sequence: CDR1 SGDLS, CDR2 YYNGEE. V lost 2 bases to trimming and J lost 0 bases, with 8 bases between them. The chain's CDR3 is CASSVKTVNTEAFF. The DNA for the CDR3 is TGTGCCAGCAGCGTCAAAACGGTGAACACTGAAGCTTTCTTT.